This record covers a single T cell receptor (beta chain). Its antigen has not been determined. No base qualities exist here, and no much larger clone lies one base off it. This entry comes from a study of control samples from healthy donors and cancer patients (dated by TCRdb to the early 2020s). Preparation of the library involved the immunoSEQ multiplex PCR assay. Entries here come from immuneACCESS through TCRdb and include only in-frame sequences with V and J called. Some clones fail to appear in such tables; in the studies checked, an unresolved V gene covers under half of the shortfall, and the cause of the remainder is unknown. For this sample the table gives about 98,000 clones, of which approximately 90% were detected only once. Clones ranked in the top ten supply 2% to 3% of the sample. Clipping removes 0 bases from V and 3 bases from J, with 1 as the unmatched junction base count. Looking up the germline V gene yields CDR1 MNHNS and CDR2 SASEGT. Taken from cysteine to phenylalanine, the CDR3 has 15 residues. The retained sequence is limited to the CDR3, 45 bases, with the frame set at the first base.

The chain joins TRBV6-1 to TRBJ2-2, and TRBD1 aligns with 7 junction nucleotides. This receptor was taken from a woman under 30 in good health. The sample consisted of blood. The CDR3: CASSEATGYTGELFF. The DNA reads TGTGCCAGCAGTGAAGCGACAGGGTACACCGGGGAGCTGTTTTTT.